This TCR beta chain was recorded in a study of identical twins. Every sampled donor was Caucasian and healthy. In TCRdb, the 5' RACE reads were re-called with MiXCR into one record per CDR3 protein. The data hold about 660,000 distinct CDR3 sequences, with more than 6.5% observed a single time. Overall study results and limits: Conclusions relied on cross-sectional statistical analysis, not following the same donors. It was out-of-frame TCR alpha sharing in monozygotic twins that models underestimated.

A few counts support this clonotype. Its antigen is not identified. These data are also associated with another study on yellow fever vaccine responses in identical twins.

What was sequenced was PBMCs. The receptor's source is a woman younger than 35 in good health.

DNA for the CDR3: TGCGCCAGCAGCTTGGCCCCGGGGAACACCGGGGAGCTGTTTTTT. Its protein product is CASSLAPGNTGELFF. The V and J genes are TRBV5-1 and TRBJ2-2; no definite D call. CDR3 length: 15 amino acids. Germline CDR1 is SGHRS and CDR2 is YFSETQ. V was clipped by 0 bases and J by 1 base, with 7 bases between them.